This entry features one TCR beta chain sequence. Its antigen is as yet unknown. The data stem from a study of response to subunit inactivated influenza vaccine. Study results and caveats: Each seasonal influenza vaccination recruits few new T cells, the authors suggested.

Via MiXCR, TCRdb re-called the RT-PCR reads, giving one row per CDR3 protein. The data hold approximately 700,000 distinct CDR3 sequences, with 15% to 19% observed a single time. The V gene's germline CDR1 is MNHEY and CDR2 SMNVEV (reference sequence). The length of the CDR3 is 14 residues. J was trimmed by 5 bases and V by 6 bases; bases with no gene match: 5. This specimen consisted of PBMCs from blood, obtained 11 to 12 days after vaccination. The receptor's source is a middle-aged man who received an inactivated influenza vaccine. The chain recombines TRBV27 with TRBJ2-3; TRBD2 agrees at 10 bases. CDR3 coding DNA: TGTGCCAGCAGGGTAGCGGGAGGTCGAGATACGCAGTATTTT. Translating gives CASRVAGGRDTQYF.